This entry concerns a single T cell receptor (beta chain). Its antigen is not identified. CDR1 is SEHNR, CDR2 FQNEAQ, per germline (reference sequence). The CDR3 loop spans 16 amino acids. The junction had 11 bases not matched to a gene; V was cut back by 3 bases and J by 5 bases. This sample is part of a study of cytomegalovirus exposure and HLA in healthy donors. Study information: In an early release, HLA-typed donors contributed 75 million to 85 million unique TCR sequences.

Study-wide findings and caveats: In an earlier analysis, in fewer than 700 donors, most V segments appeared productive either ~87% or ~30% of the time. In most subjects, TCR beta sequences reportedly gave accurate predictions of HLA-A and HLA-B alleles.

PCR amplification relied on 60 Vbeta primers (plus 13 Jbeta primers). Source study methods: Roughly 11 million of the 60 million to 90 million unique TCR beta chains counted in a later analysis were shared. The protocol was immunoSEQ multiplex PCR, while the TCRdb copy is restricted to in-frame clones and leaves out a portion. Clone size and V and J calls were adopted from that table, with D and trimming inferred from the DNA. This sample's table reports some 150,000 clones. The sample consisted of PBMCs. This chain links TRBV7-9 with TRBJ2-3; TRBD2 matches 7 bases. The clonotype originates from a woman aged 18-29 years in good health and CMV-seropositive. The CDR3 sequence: CASSFGLAVSVDTQYF. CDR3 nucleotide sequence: TGTGCCAGCAGCTTTGGTCTAGCGGTAAGCGTAGATACGCAGTATTTT.